One and the same sample provided the 30 T cell receptor beta chains below, sequenced in a study of T cells after yellow fever vaccination. TCRdb recomputed calls from the 5' RACE reads with MiXCR, one row per CDR3 protein. The repertoire holds some 220,000 distinct CDR3 sequences, with about 3% as singletons. The sequencing used CD4+ T cells sorted from PBMCs, collected 10 days after the yellow fever booster vaccination. The origin of the receptors is a man aged 18 to 35 who received the YFV17D yellow fever vaccine.

At least ten counts were recorded for this clonotype. V is TRBV6-2 or TRBV6-3 and J is TRBJ1-2; D not resolved. Trimming shortened V by 5 bases and J by 5 bases, and 9 bases separated the two germline ends. CDR3 length: 12 residues. CDR1 is MNHEY, CDR2 SVGEGT, per germline. Here the CDR3 reads CASSGRKYGYTF. In nucleotides, the CDR3 is TGTGCCAGCAGTGGAAGGAAGTATGGCTACACCTTC.

The genes are TRBV7-2 and TRBJ2-3; 8 nucleotides agree with TRBD1. Germline V gene lookup returns CDR1 SGHTA and CDR2 FQGNSA. The CDR3 has 15 amino acids. J lost 1 base, V lost 5 bases, and 5 bases had no gene match. DNA for the CDR3: TGTGCCAGCAGCAGATCGGGACAGGGCACAGATACGCAGTATTTT. Protein sequence: CASSRSGQGTDTQYF.

In its sample, this clonotype was seen a few times. The rearrangement uses TRBV4-3 and TRBJ1-1, with D uncertain. Trimming pared 8 bases from V and 8 bases from J, leaving 18 bases between. CDR3 length: 13 amino acids. The germline V gene encodes CDR1 LGHNA and CDR2 YSLEER. This CDR3 reads CASARQTGYEAFF. As DNA, the CDR3 is TGCGCCAGCGCCCGGCAGACTGGCTACGAAGCTTTCTTT.

This clonotype was counted only a few times. J is TRBJ1-2 and V is TRBV14; a weak D match, TRBD1 (6 bases). V dropped 1 base and J dropped 4 bases, with 16 bases sitting between them. CDR1 SGHDN and CDR2 FVKESK come from the germline V gene. This CDR3 contains 16 residues. As DNA, the CDR3 is TGTGCCAGCAGCCAAGTCATTAGGGGGGGAACCTATGGCTACACCTTC. Amino acids: CASSQVIRGGTYGYTF.

This clonotype was seen only a few times. V is TRBV7-2 and J is TRBJ1-2, with D hard to call. V lost 2 bases and J 4 bases, leaving 11 bases between the germline ends. CDR3 size: 14 residues. The germline gives CDR1 SGHTA, CDR2 FQGNSA. CDR3: CASSLKRDFYGYTF. The DNA of the CDR3 is TGTGCCAGCAGCTTAAAACGGGATTTCTATGGCTACACCTTC.

This clonotype was observed at least ten times. The rearrangement links TRBV7-2 to TRBJ2-1, with TRBD1 matching 8 bases. Germline CDR1 reads SGHTA; CDR2 reads FQGNSA. This CDR3 region has 16 residues. Losses at the gene ends were 3 bases for V and 9 bases for J; bases not matched to a gene: 13. CDR3 region: CASSFPAGGASIEQFF. Here the CDR3 DNA reads TGTGCCAGCAGCTTCCCTGCAGGGGGCGCGTCAATTGAGCAGTTCTTC.

The sample holds many counts of this clonotype. The J gene is TRBJ2-3, the V gene TRBV5-1; TRBD1 matches 9 bases. This CDR3 spans 15 amino acids. Germline V gene data show CDR1 as SGHRS and CDR2 as YFSETQ. V lost 1 base, J lost 5 bases, and 5 bases stayed unmatched. For the CDR3, the DNA is TGCGCCAGCAGCTTGATGACAGGGGGGGGAGATACGCAGTATTTT. Its translation: CASSLMTGGGDTQYF.

V gene TRBV28 combines with J gene TRBJ1-5; TRBD1 might be the D (5 bases). The CDR3 is 11 residues long. V was trimmed by 6 bases and J by 11 bases, leaving 11 bases between them. CDR1 MDHEN and CDR2 SYDVKM come from the germline V gene. This CDR3 reads CASRAPGAQHF. The CDR3 coding sequence is TGTGCCAGCAGGGCACCGGGGGCCCAGCATTTT.

Of note for this clonotype: Just one base apart from a much larger clone, this may be a read error. V and J are TRBV5-1 and TRBJ2-1; possible D gene TRBD2, 6 bases. CDR3 length: 16 amino acids. Germline CDR1 and CDR2: SGHRS and YFSETQ. Trimming stripped 1 base from V and 4 bases from J, with 15 bases between. The CDR3 protein is CASSLNGEAVYNEQFF. The DNA of the CDR3 is TGCGCCAGCAGCTTGAACGGGGAGGCCGTTTACAATGAGCAGTTCTTC.

The rearrangement links TRBV28 to TRBJ1-5, with D hard to call. Germline CDR1 is MDHEN and CDR2 is SYDVKM. This CDR3 contains 15 residues. V lost 6 bases and J 2 bases, leaving 14 bases between the germline ends. The CDR3 DNA reads as TGTGCCAGCAGCATACTCTTTGGGGGCAATCAGCCCCAGCATTTT. Translated: CASSILFGGNQPQHF.

In its sample, this clonotype was seen many times. The rearrangement joins TRBV5-1 to TRBJ2-2; TRBD1 agrees at 8 bases. V lost 4 bases to trimming and J lost 0 bases; unmatched junction nucleotides: 5. This CDR3 is 16 amino acids long. In germline, CDR1 is SGHRS, CDR2 YFSETQ. DNA of the CDR3: TGCGCCAGCAGCCAACAGACAGGGGCGAACACCGGGGAGCTGTTTTTT. As protein: CASSQQTGANTGELFF.

This rearrangement joins TRBV18 to TRBJ1-1, with D hard to call. The V gene lost 3 bases and the J gene lost 1 base, with 12 bases spanning the gap. The CDR3 totals 15 residues. In germline, CDR1 is KGHSH, CDR2 LQKENI. The CDR3 DNA reads as TGTGCCAGCTCACCGCAGTCGAACAGGAACACTGAAGCTTTCTTT. Amino acids: CASSPQSNRNTEAFF.

The chain couples TRBV4-1 to TRBJ1-2; D gene ambiguous. The length of the CDR3 is 13 residues. CDR1 and CDR2 from the germline V gene are MGHRA and YSYEKL. Trimming pared 5 bases from V and 0 bases from J, leaving 7 bases between. Written as DNA, the CDR3 is TGCGCCAGCAGCACTCAAGCTAACTATGGCTACACCTTC. This codes for CASSTQANYGYTF.

The gene calls are TRBV12-3 or TRBV12-4 and TRBJ2-7, with unresolved D. The CDR3 is 14 residues long. V was pared by 6 bases and J by 4 bases, with 16 bases between. The CDR3 coding sequence is TGTGCCAGCAGCCTCTCTTCTCCACCGTACGAGCAGTACGTC. Translation: CASSLSSPPYEQYV.

This clonotype has just a few counts. This sequence joins TRBV10-3 and TRBJ1-1, with 9 bases aligning to TRBD1. Germline CDR1 is ENHRY and CDR2 is SYGVKD. The CDR3 spans 13 residues. The junction had 6 bases not matched to a gene; V was cut back by 10 bases and J by 3 bases. This CDR3 reads CASRTGDHTEAFF. The CDR3 coding sequence is TGTGCCAGCCGGACAGGGGACCACACTGAAGCTTTCTTT.

This rearrangement joins TRBV7-2 to TRBJ2-4, with D possibly called TRBD1 or TRBD2 (5 bases each). Trimming took 1 base from V and 6 from J, leaving 13 bases between them. Germline V gives CDR1 SGHTA, CDR2 FQGNSA. The CDR3 consists of 15 residues. The DNA for the CDR3 is TGTGCCAGCAGCTTAGGGGGGACGTATTTAAACATTCAGTACTTC. This translates into CASSLGGTYLNIQYF.

The table lists this clonotype with a few counts. This rearrangement joins TRBV4-1 to TRBJ1-4; D perhaps matches TRBD1 (6 bases). Trimming shortened V by 4 bases and J by 8 bases, and 17 bases separated the two germline ends. Germline V gene lookup returns CDR1 MGHRA and CDR2 YSYEKL. This CDR3 comprises 15 residues. The CDR3 loop is CASSLRTRGQEKLFF. CDR3 coding DNA: TGCGCCAGCAGCCTAAGGACCCGGGGGCAAGAAAAACTGTTTTTT.

This clonotype was observed at least ten times. V is TRBV20-1 and J is TRBJ2-3, with 9 bases identical to TRBD2. CDR3 length: 14 amino acids. CDR1 and CDR2 (germline): DFQATT, SNEGSKA (reference sequence). Trimming removed 6 bases from V and 3 bases from J; junction bases left unmatched: 7. For the CDR3, the DNA is TGCAGTGCCTTCATAGCGGGGGTGACAGATACGCAGTATTTT. Amino acid sequence: CSAFIAGVTDTQYF.

This clonotype has at least ten counts. The rearrangement joins TRBV20-1 to TRBJ2-1, with D possibly being TRBD1 (5 bases). Germline V gene data show CDR1 as DFQATT and CDR2 as SNEGSKA (reference sequence). With 3 bases removed from V and 5 bases from J, the gap between germline ends came to 14 bases. This CDR3 contains 14 residues. CDR3 DNA sequence: TGCAGTGCTAGTGACAGTACTAAGGACAATGAGCAGTTCTTC. This translates into CSASDSTKDNEQFF.

This clonotype was detected a few times. The chain couples TRBV7-2 to TRBJ1-1; TRBD1 is a possible D gene (6 bases). V dropped 6 bases and J dropped 1 base, with 12 bases sitting between them. Looked up from germline, CDR1 is SGHTA and CDR2 is FQGNSA. The CDR3 totals 14 residues. CDR3 sequence reads: CASSPTRGNTEAFF. CDR3 DNA: TGTGCCAGCAGTCCCACCAGGGGGAACACTGAAGCTTTCTTT.

This clonotype showed up many times. The chain uses TRBV7-9 and TRBJ1-5; D is uncertain. The CDR3 runs to 14 residues. Trimming stripped 1 base from V and 3 bases from J, with 7 bases between. The germline gives CDR1 SEHNR, CDR2 FQNEAQ (reference sequence). This CDR3 reads CASSLVGTNQPQHF. CDR3 DNA: TGTGCCAGCAGCTTAGTTGGTACCAATCAGCCCCAGCATTTT.

This clonotype appeared a few times. This sequence joins TRBV27 and TRBJ1-1, with D uncertain. The CDR3 is 14 amino acids. The germline CDR1 and CDR2 sequences are MNHEY and SMNVEV (reference sequence). Trimming shortened V by 5 bases and J by 1 base, and 11 bases separated the two germline ends. CDR3 protein: CASSQNFENTEAFF. CDR3 coding DNA: TGTGCCAGCAGTCAAAACTTCGAGAACACTGAAGCTTTCTTT.

This clonotype was observed a few times. The chain carries TRBV28 and TRBJ2-2; D remains ambiguous. The CDR3 consists of 12 residues. Trimming took off 10 bases at V and 4 bases at J, with 10 bases between the two ends. In germline, CDR1 is MDHEN, CDR2 SYDVKM. CDR3 protein: CATIGSTGELFF. The CDR3, as DNA: TGTGCCACCATAGGGTCCACCGGGGAGCTGTTTTTT.

In this sample, this clonotype turned up a few times. V gene TRBV7-6 combines with J gene TRBJ2-7; tentatively, D is TRBD1 or TRBD2 (5 bases each). V shed 5 bases and J shed 5 bases, with 19 bases lying between them. Germline V gives CDR1 SGHVS, CDR2 FNYEAQ. CDR3 length: 15 amino acids. CDR3 DNA: TGTGCCAGCAGCACTCAGACTACGTCGGGGCACGAGCAGTACTTC. It yields the protein CASSTQTTSGHEQYF.

V and J are TRBV20-1 and TRBJ1-5; a weak D match, TRBD1 (5 bases). V shed 5 bases and J shed 0 bases, with 23 bases lying between them. CDR1 DFQATT and CDR2 SNEGSKA come from the germline V gene (reference sequence). The CDR3 consists of 18 residues. Written as DNA, the CDR3 is TGCAGTGCTTCAGGTTCAGGGCGTCTAGTATATAGCAATCAGCCCCAGCATTTT. Its protein product is CSASGSGRLVYSNQPQHF.

In this sample, this clonotype turned up a few times. J is TRBJ1-1 and V is TRBV7-2; no clear D. Germline values: CDR1 SGHTA, CDR2 FQGNSA. The CDR3 sequence is 15 residues long. V lost 5 bases, J lost 0 bases, and 13 bases lay in between. CDR3 sequence (DNA): TGTGCCAGCAGCCCCCAAGCAGCCATGAACACTGAAGCTTTCTTT. It yields the protein CASSPQAAMNTEAFF. Drawing the rest from reference TRBV7-2 and TRBJ1-1, the complete variable domain is GAGVSQSPSNKVTEKGKDVELRCDPISGHTALYWYRQSLGQGLEFLIYFQGNSAPDKSGLPSDRFSAERTGGSVSTLTIQRTQQEDSAVYLCASSPQAAMNTEAFFGQGTRLTVV.

This clonotype was seen only a few times. The chain recombines TRBV10-3 with TRBJ1-1; D perhaps matches TRBD1 (5 bases). The V end was cut by 5 bases, the J end by 5 bases, with 9 bases between. This CDR3 is built from 12 residues. Germline V gene sequence: CDR1 ENHRY, CDR2 SYGVKD. In DNA, the CDR3 is TGTGCCATCAGTTCAGGGCAGACTGAAGCTTTCTTT. The encoded protein is CAISSGQTEAFF.

The chain carries TRBV9 and TRBJ1-6, with D possibly TRBD1 on 5 matching bases. Germline CDR1 is SGDLS and CDR2 is YYNGEE. The V gene lost 3 bases and the J gene lost 1 base, with 11 bases spanning the gap. The CDR3 is 16 amino acids. For the CDR3, the DNA is TGTGCCAGCAGCGCCCCGGCAGGGTCCTATAATTCACCCCTCCACTTT. This translates into CASSAPAGSYNSPLHF.

CDR3 nucleotides: TGTGCCAGCAGCTTTGGTCAGTGGGGGGGCCTCCCCGGGGAGCTGTTTTTT. Its translation: CASSFGQWGGLPGELFF. The V gene is TRBV5-4, the J gene TRBJ2-2; D is possibly TRBD2 (7 bases). Germline V lookup: CDR1 SGHNT, CDR2 YYREEE (reference sequence). The CDR3 contains 17 residues. V was cut by 2 bases and J by 6 bases, with 20 bases left in between. Full variable domain (rest looked up from reference TRBV5-4 and TRBJ2-2): ETGVTQSPTHLIKTRGQQVTLRCSSQSGHNTVSWYQQALGQGPQFIFQYYREEENGRGNFPPRFSGLQFPNYSSELNVNALELDDSALYLCASSFGQWGGLPGELFFGEGSRLTVL.

This clonotype was recorded many times. This chain joins TRBV27 and TRBJ1-1; tentatively, D is TRBD1 (5 bases). Germline V gene sequence: CDR1 MNHEY, CDR2 SMNVEV (reference sequence). The CDR3 runs 18 residues. V lost 5 bases and J 3 bases, leaving 25 bases between the germline ends. DNA for the CDR3: TGTGCCAGCAGTCCCAACAGGTGGGGTCCTAGTAGCGACACTGAAGCTTTCTTT. Translating it yields CASSPNRWGPSSDTEAFF.